This TCR beta chain derives from a study of blood T cell repertoires in COVID-19. The CDR3 is 15 amino acids. J was trimmed by 4 bases and V by 4 bases; bases with no gene match: 9. Looked up from germline, CDR1 is SGHNT and CDR2 is YYREEE (reference sequence). The repertoire was sequenced with immunoSEQ multiplex PCR; TCRdb's copy has only in-frame clones and lacks some. In the table there are more than 45,000 clones, about nine tenths of which are singletons. The clonotype originates from an older man with acute or convalescent COVID-19. Sequencing was carried out using peripheral blood. This chain links TRBV5-4 with TRBJ2-5; TRBD1 aligns across 8 bases. The CDR3 sequence: CASSRGQGFLETQYF. DNA of the CDR3: TGTGCCAGCAGCAGAGGACAGGGTTTTTTAGAGACCCAGTACTTC.